These 24 T cell receptor beta chains share one sample of origin, sequenced in a study of cytomegalovirus exposure and HLA in healthy donors. The study ran its PCR with 60 Vbeta and 13 Jbeta primers. Sequencing was performed with immunoSEQ multiplex PCR; in TCRdb, only in-frame clones are kept and a portion is missing. The top ten hold roughly 3.6% of the sample, which has 180,000 or so clones, 77% seen once. Sequencing was carried out using PBMCs. These receptors all stem from a woman in her sixties or seventies in good health and CMV-seropositive.

This clone was seen a handful of times. V and J are TRBV6-1 and TRBJ1-1; D remains unclear. V gave up 10 bases and J gave up 7 bases, with 13 bases separating them. Germline V gene sequence: CDR1 MNHNS, CDR2 SASEGT. The CDR3 length is 11 residues. CDR3 loop: CATLRRSEAFF. DNA for the CDR3: TGTGCCACCTTACGAAGGAGTGAAGCTTTCTTT.

Points on this clone: The identical CDR3 is also encoded by other nucleotide sequences in the sample. This sequence joins TRBV2 and TRBJ1-5, with D perhaps matching TRBD1 (5 bases). The CDR3 covers 14 residues. In germline, CDR1 is SNHLY, CDR2 FYNNEI. Trimming pared 3 bases from V and 6 bases from J, leaving 12 bases between. This CDR3 reads CASSENQGSQPQHF. CDR3 in DNA: TGTGCCAGCAGTGAGAACCAGGGAAGTCAGCCCCAGCATTTT.

The chain links TRBV5-1 to TRBJ2-3; 16 bases align to TRBD2. After removal of 4 bases from V and 2 bases from J, the junction contained 10 bases not matched to a gene. The germline CDR1 and CDR2 sequences are SGHRS and YFSETQ. The CDR3 length is 19 residues. CDR3 protein: CASSAAGTSGRGTTDTQYF. The DNA of the CDR3 is TGCGCCAGCAGCGCCGCCGGGACTAGCGGGAGGGGAACCACAGATACGCAGTATTTT.

The rearrangement joins TRBV27 to TRBJ1-2, with 12 bases aligning to TRBD1. V was pared by 5 bases and J by 3 bases, with 10 bases of the junction left unmatched. The CDR3 has 17 residues. CDR1 and CDR2 (germline): MNHEY, SMNVEV (reference sequence). The chain's CDR3 is CASSPSGTGGAYYGYTF. The CDR3 DNA follows: TGTGCCAGCAGTCCCTCCGGGACAGGGGGCGCTTACTATGGCTACACCTTC.

This chain connects TRBV9 to TRBJ1-3, with 10 bases identical to TRBD1. The CDR3 contains 18 residues. The J segment lost 0 bases and the V segment lost 1 base, leaving 7 bases of the junction unmatched. Looked up from germline, CDR1 is SGDLS and CDR2 is YYNGEE. CDR3 sequence: CASSVSTGGLISGNTIYF. CDR3 DNA: TGTGCCAGCAGCGTATCGACAGGGGGCCTTATCTCTGGAAACACCATATATTTT.

In its sample, this clone was seen a few times. The rearrangement joins TRBV11-2 to TRBJ1-2; 9 bases are shared with TRBD1. V gave up 5 bases and J gave up 2 bases; unmatched junction bases: 12. In germline, CDR1 is SGHAT, CDR2 FQNNGV. The CDR3 length is 17 residues. The CDR3 DNA reads TGTGCCAGCAGCGACCGGGACAGGGAAAGTGGAAACTATGGCTACACCTTC. Residues: CASSDRDRESGNYGYTF. Complete variable domain (other parts from reference TRBV11-2 and TRBJ1-2): EAGVAQSPRYKIIEKRQSVAFWCNPISGHATLYWYQQILGQGPKLLIQFQNNGVVDDSQLPKDRFSAERLKGVDSTLKIQPAKLEDSAVYLCASSDRDRESGNYGYTFGSGTRLTVV.

This chain links TRBV9 with TRBJ1-2; unclear D gene. This CDR3 is built from 14 residues. Germline V CDR1 and CDR2: SGDLS, YYNGEE. V lost 6 bases, J lost 8 bases, and 20 bases lay in between. CDR3 residues: CASTPAGRTGGYTF. CDR3 sequence (DNA): TGTGCCAGCACCCCAGCCGGGCGGACTGGGGGCTACACCTTC.

V usage is TRBV7-2 and J usage is TRBJ2-1, with 8 nucleotides matching TRBD2. Germline values: CDR1 SGHTA, CDR2 FQGNSA. The CDR3 totals 14 residues. The ends lost 8 bases at V and 6 bases at J; junction bases unmatched: 9. As DNA, the CDR3 is TGTGCCAGCCAGCGCGGGGGGACGGTCAATGAGCAGTTCTTC. Amino acid sequence: CASQRGGTVNEQFF.

A few counts support this clone. This chain uses TRBV7-2 with TRBJ2-3, with 9 bases matching TRBD2. The CDR3 is 16 amino acids. Germline lookup yields CDR1 SGHTA and CDR2 FQGNSA. Trimming at V came to 1 base and at J to 5 bases, leaving 7 bases not matched to a gene. The CDR3 sequence: CASSLGGGGAVDTQYF. The DNA of the CDR3 is TGTGCCAGCAGCTTAGGTGGCGGGGGGGCCGTAGATACGCAGTATTTT.

This clone was found once. This chain links TRBV7-2 with TRBJ1-1; D is uncertain. Germline V gene data show CDR1 as SGHTA and CDR2 as FQGNSA. Trimming stripped 2 bases from V and 5 bases from J, with 15 bases between. The CDR3 extends over 15 amino acids. This chain's CDR3 is CASSLNLLGRTEAFF. The CDR3 DNA follows: TGTGCCAGCAGCTTAAATCTTCTTGGGAGGACTGAAGCTTTCTTT.

Note on this clone: Other nucleotide sequences in the sample specify the same CDR3. The chain recombines TRBV18 with TRBJ2-7; the match to TRBD2 covers 7 bases. Germline V CDR1 and CDR2: KGHSH, LQKENI. This CDR3 is 14 amino acids long. Unmatched junction bases numbered 4, after V lost 3 bases and J lost 2 bases. The CDR3 DNA follows: TGTGCCAGCTCACCGGGCGGGGGACCCTACGAGCAGTACTTC. Its protein is CASSPGGGPYEQYF.

The V and J genes are TRBV25-1 and TRBJ2-1; 8 bases are a match to TRBD2. Per the germline V gene, CDR1 is MGHDK and CDR2 is SYGVNS. The CDR3 sequence is 14 residues long. Trimming took 8 bases from V and 8 from J; bases not matched to a gene: 11. The CDR3 sequence: CASSGHLAGDEQFF. CDR3 DNA: TGTGCCAGCTCTGGGCATCTAGCGGGCGATGAGCAGTTCTTC.

The V gene is TRBV5-1, the J gene TRBJ2-1; D is possibly TRBD1 (6 bases). The CDR3 is made up of 14 amino acids. Trimming left V 3 bases short and J 8 bases short, with 15 bases between. Germline V gene sequence: CDR1 SGHRS, CDR2 YFSETQ. The CDR3 here is CASSWTVPDDEQFF. CDR3 coding DNA: TGCGCCAGCAGCTGGACAGTCCCAGATGATGAGCAGTTCTTC.

V and J are TRBV21-1 and TRBJ2-6; the D call TRBD1 from the table was never checked on the DNA. TRBV21-1 is annotated as a pseudogene. The length of the CDR3 is 15 residues. The DNA for the CDR3 is TGTGCCAGCAGCACTCGACTCTCTGGGGCCAACGGCCTGACTTTC. This translates into CASSTRLSGANGLTF.

The rearrangement joins TRBV19 to TRBJ1-2; D is undetermined. V was clipped by 5 bases and J by 2 bases, with 12 bases between them. This CDR3 is 14 amino acids long. Germline CDR1 reads LNHDA; CDR2 reads SQIVND (reference sequence). Written as DNA, the CDR3 is TGTGCCAGTAGTTCCCACAGTTCCAACTATGGCTACACCTTC. This sequence encodes CASSSHSSNYGYTF. Filled out from reference TRBV19 and TRBJ1-2, the complete variable domain reads DGGITQSPKYLFRKEGQNVTLSCEQNLNHDAMYWYRQDPGQGLRLIYYSQIVNDFQKGDIAEGYSVSREKKESFPLTVTSAQKNPTAFYLCASSSHSSNYGYTFGSGTRLTVV.

The rearrangement uses TRBV7-3 and TRBJ2-3; maybe TRBD1 (5 bases). The ends were cut back, 2 bases at V and 4 bases at J, with 10 bases in the middle. This CDR3 comprises 14 residues. The germline V gene has CDR1 SGHTA and CDR2 FQGTGA. The CDR3 spells CASSLGLGADTQYF. DNA of the CDR3: TGTGCCAGCAGCTTAGGGCTAGGGGCAGATACGCAGTATTTT.

The chain joins TRBV5-1 to TRBJ2-3; D is perhaps TRBD2 (6 bases). From germline, CDR1 is SGHRS and CDR2 YFSETQ. This CDR3 is 15 amino acids long. Trimming cost V 4 bases and J 1 base, with 13 bases left between them. CDR3 nucleotide sequence: TGCGCCAGCAGCCCCCGGGAGACCCGCACAGATACGCAGTATTTT. This sequence encodes CASSPRETRTDTQYF.

The chain uses TRBV6-5 and TRBJ1-1, with a weak D call TRBD1 (6 bases). Per the germline V gene, CDR1 is MNHEY and CDR2 is SVGAGI. V dropped 0 bases and J dropped 0 bases, with 8 bases sitting between them. CDR3 size: 15 residues. The CDR3 DNA reads TGTGCCAGCAGTTACTCGGACAGTATGAACACTGAAGCTTTCTTT. Protein: CASSYSDSMNTEAFF.

The V and J genes are TRBV6-1 and TRBJ1-4; D gene uncertain. Germline V lookup: CDR1 MNHNS, CDR2 SASEGT. V was cut by 4 bases and J by 3 bases, with 18 bases left in between. This CDR3 is 17 amino acids long. The CDR3 sequence: CASSVFSAASSNEKLFF. The CDR3 DNA is TGTGCCAGCAGTGTTTTTTCAGCGGCATCCTCTAATGAAAAACTGTTTTTT.

The chain carries TRBV7-2 and TRBJ2-3; tentatively, D is TRBD2 (5 bases). V lost 5 bases and J 0 bases, leaving 12 bases between the germline ends. CDR1 and CDR2 from the germline V gene are SGHTA and FQGNSA. This CDR3 spans 15 amino acids. CDR3 sequence: CASSPRLRSTDTQYF. The CDR3 coding sequence is TGTGCCAGCAGCCCACGACTACGTAGCACAGATACGCAGTATTTT.

J is TRBJ2-7 and V is TRBV9; 10 nucleotides agree with TRBD1. CDR1 and CDR2 from the germline V gene are SGDLS and YYNGEE. The CDR3 contains 15 residues. The junction had 7 bases not matched to a gene; V was cut back by 4 bases and J by 3 bases. CDR3 sequence reads: CASSRGDRGYYEQYF. CDR3 nucleotide sequence: TGTGCCAGCAGCCGCGGGGACAGGGGTTACTACGAGCAGTACTTC.

The chain recombines TRBV4-3 with TRBJ1-2, with TRBD1 matching over 7 bases. J gave up 7 bases and V 1 base, and 18 bases lay outside the gene matches. Germline assignment: CDR1 LGHNA and CDR2 YSLEER. The CDR3 is made up of 18 amino acids. This CDR3 reads CASSQVESMSRSGGGYTF. CDR3 nucleotides: TGCGCCAGCAGCCAAGTAGAAAGTATGTCGCGGTCAGGGGGTGGCTACACCTTC.

The chain joins TRBV4-2 to TRBJ1-2; 12 bases agree with TRBD1. The germline gives CDR1 LGHNA, CDR2 YNFKEQ. V lost 0 bases, J lost 7 bases, and 6 bases stayed unmatched. There are 16 residues in the CDR3. CDR3 in DNA: TGTGCCAGCAGCCAAGATGTGGGACAGGGGGCCCGTGGCTACACCTTC. Amino acid sequence: CASSQDVGQGARGYTF.

The sample holds a few counts of this clone. The V gene is TRBV15, the J gene TRBJ1-3, with 7 positions matching TRBD1. This CDR3 comprises 17 residues. V lost 2 bases, J lost 0 bases, and 7 bases stayed unmatched. Germline assignment: CDR1 LNHNV and CDR2 YYDKDF (reference sequence). DNA for the CDR3: TGTGCCACCAGCAGACGGCCGACAGGGACCTCTGGAAACACCATATATTTT. It yields the protein CATSRRPTGTSGNTIYF.